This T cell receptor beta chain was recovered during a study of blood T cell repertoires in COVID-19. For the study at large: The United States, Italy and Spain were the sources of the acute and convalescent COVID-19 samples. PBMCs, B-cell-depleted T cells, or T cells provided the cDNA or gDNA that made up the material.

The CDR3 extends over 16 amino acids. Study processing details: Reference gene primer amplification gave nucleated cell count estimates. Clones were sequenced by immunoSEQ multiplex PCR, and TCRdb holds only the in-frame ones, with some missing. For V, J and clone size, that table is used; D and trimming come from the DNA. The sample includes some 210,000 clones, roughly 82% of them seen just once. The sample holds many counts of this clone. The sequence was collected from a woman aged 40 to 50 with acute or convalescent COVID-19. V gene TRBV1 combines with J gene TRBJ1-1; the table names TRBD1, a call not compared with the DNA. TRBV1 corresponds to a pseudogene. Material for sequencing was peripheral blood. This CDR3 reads CTSSQGPGHLNTEAFF. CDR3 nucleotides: TGCACCAGCAGCCAAGGACCGGGACATCTGAACACTGAAGCTTTCTTT.